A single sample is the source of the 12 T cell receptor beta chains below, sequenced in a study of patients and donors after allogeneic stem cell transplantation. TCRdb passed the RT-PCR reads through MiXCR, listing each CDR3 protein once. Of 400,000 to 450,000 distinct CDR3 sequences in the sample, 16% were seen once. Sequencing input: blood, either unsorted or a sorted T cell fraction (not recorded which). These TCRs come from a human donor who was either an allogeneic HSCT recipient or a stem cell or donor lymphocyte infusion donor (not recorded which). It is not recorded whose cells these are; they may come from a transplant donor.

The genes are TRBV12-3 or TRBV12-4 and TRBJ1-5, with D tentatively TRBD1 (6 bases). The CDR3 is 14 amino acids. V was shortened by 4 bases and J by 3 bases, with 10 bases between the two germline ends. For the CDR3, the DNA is TGTGCCAGCAGTTATAACAGGGACAATCAGCCCCAGCATTTT. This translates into CASSYNRDNQPQHF.

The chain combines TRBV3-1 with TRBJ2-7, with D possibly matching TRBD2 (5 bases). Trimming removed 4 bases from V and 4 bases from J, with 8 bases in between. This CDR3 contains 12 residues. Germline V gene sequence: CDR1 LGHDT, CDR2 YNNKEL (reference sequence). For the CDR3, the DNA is TGTGCCAGCAGCCGATCGGGATACGAGCAGTACTTC. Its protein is CASSRSGYEQYF.

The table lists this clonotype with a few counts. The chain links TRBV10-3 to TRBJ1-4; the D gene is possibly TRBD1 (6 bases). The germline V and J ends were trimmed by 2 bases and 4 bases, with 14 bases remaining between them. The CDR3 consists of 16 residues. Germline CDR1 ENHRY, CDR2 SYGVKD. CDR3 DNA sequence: TGTGCCATCAGTGAGCCTGGACAGCCCGGTAATGAAAAACTGTTTTTT. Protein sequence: CAISEPGQPGNEKLFF.

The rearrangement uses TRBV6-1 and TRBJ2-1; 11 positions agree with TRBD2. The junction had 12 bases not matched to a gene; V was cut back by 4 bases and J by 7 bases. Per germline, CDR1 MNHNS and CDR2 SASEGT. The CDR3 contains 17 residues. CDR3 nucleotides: TGTGCCAGCAGTGCCCTGACGGTTAGCGGGAGGGGAAATGAGCAGTTCTTC. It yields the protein CASSALTVSGRGNEQFF.

In DNA form, the CDR3 reads TGCGCCAGCAGCTTAGAAGGGAGGGGCTACACCTTC. Protein sequence: CASSLEGRGYTF. The chain uses TRBV4-1 and TRBJ1-2; no definite D call. There are 12 residues in the CDR3. V was pared by 5 bases and J by 8 bases, with 12 bases between. Per germline, CDR1 MGHRA and CDR2 YSYEKL.

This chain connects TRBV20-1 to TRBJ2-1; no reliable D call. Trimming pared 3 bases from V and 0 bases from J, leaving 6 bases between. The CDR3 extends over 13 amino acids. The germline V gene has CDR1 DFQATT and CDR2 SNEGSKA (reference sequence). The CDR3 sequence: CSASRRSYNEQFF. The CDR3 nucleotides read TGCAGTGCTAGTCGACGCTCCTACAATGAGCAGTTCTTC.

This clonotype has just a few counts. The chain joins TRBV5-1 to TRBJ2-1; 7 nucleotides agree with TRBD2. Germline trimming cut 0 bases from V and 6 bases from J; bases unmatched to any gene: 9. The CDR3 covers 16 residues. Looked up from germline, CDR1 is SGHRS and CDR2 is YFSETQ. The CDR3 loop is CASSLVLAGDGNEQFF. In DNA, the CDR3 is TGCGCCAGCAGCTTGGTTCTGGCGGGAGACGGCAATGAGCAGTTCTTC.

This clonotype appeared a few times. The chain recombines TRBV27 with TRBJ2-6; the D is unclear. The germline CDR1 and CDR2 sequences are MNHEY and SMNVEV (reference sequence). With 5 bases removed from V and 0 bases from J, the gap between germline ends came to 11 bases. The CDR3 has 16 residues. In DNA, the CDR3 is TGTGCCAGCAGTGGACGTGTCAGCTCTGGGGCCAACGTCCTGACTTTC. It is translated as CASSGRVSSGANVLTF. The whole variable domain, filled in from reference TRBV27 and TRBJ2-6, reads EAQVTQNPRYLITVTGKKLTVTCSQNMNHEYMSWYRQDPGLGLRQIYYSMNVEVTDKGDVPEGYKVSRKEKRNFPLILESPSPNQTSLYFCASSGRVSSGANVLTFGAGSRLTVL.

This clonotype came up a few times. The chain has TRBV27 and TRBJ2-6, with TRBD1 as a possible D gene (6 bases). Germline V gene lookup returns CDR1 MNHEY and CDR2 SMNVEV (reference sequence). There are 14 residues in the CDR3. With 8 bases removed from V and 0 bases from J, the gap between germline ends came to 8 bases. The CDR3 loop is CASGTFSGANVLTF. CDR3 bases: TGTGCCAGCGGGACATTCTCTGGGGCCAACGTCCTGACTTTC.

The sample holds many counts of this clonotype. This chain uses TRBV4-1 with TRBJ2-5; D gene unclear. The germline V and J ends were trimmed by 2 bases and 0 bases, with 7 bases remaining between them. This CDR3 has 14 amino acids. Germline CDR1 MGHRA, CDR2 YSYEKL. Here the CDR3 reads CASSQLQNQETQYF. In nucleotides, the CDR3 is TGCGCCAGCAGCCAACTACAGAACCAAGAGACCCAGTACTTC.

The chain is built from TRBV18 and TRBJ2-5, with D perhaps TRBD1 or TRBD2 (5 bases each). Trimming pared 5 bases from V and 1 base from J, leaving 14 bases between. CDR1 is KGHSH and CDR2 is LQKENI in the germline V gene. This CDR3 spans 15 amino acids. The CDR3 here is CASSSTGTVQETQYF. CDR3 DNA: TGTGCCAGCTCATCCACTGGGACGGTCCAAGAGACCCAGTACTTC.

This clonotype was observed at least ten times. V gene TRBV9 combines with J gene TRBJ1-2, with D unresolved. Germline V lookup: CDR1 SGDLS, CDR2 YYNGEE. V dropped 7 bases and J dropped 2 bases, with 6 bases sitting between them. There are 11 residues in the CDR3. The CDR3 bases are TGTGCCAGCCCAAGAAACTATGGCTACACCTTC. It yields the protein CASPRNYGYTF.